These T cell receptor beta chains were read from a single sample in a study of persistence of HIV-infected CD4 T cells. These TCRs' antigens remain unknown. Using immunoSEQ multiplex PCR, the repertoire was profiled, and TCRdb retains in-frame clones only, with some absent. This table has approximately 25,000 clones, over 65% appearing once. This specimen consisted of CD4+ T cells sorted from PBMCs after roughly 19-hour stimulation, obtained from a patient who received antiretroviral therapy. All receptors derive from an adult man with HIV who was CMV-seropositive. Both conserved end residues are part of each CDR3. Each record gives: V gene, clone size, D gene, J gene, CDR3 DNA, CDR3 protein. A D gene is named only where the DNA matches it firmly. Clone size appears in some rows only: once, few, many, or a class for an expanded clone.

TRBV11-1	.	TRBD1	TRBJ2-2	TGTGCCAGCAGCCCCGGACAGGGAATCACCGGGGAGCTGTTTTTT	CASSPGQGITGELFF
TRBV4-2	.	TRBD2	TRBJ2-3	TGTGCCAGCAGCCAAGATCCAACCACGGGGAGGGTCAGCACAGATACGCAGTATTTT	CASSQDPTTGRVSTDTQYF
TRBV5-1	.	.	TRBJ1-3	TGCGCCAGCAGCTTGGGGCCCGGAAACACCATATATTTT	CASSLGPGNTIYF
TRBV14	few	.	TRBJ1-1	TGTGCCAGCAGCCCTAACCGGGACATTCGGACTGAAGCTTTCTTT	CASSPNRDIRTEAFF
TRBV29-1	few	TRBD1	TRBJ1-4	TGCAGCGCAGGGGGAAGGGATGAAAAACTGTTTTTT	CSAGGRDEKLFF
TRBV6-6	.	TRBD2	TRBJ2-1	TGTGCCAGCAGTTACTTAGCGGGGTACAATGAGCAGTTCTTC	CASSYLAGYNEQFF
TRBV7-3	.	.	TRBJ2-6	TGTGCCAGCAGCCCTGGGGGGTCCGGGGCCAACGTCCTGACTTTC	CASSPGGSGANVLTF
TRBV11-2	.	.	TRBJ2-7	TGTGCCAGCACCCGGTTAACTTCGGGGAACGAGCAGTACTTC	CASTRLTSGNEQYF
TRBV16	.	.	TRBJ1-5	TGTGCCAGCAGCCCGTTAGATCAGCCCCAGCATTTT	CASSPLDQPQHF
TRBV3-1/TRBV3-2	.	TRBD2	TRBJ2-3	TGTGCCAGCAGCCGCCTCGTGGCGGGGGGGGCAGATACGCAGTATTTT	CASSRLVAGGADTQYF
TRBV4-1	.	.	TRBJ1-1	TGCGCCAGCAGCCAAACGGATTACTCCGCTGAAGCTTTCTTT	CASSQTDYSAEAFF
TRBV19	.	TRBD1	TRBJ1-1	TGTGCCAGTAGTAAGTCTCGGGGGACAGGACAGGCCCTCTCCGAAGCTTTCTTT	CASSKSRGTGQALSEAFF
TRBV6-5	.	TRBD2	TRBJ2-7	TGTGCCAGCCGCCCAAATAGCGGGGGCCTCGGAGAGCAGTACTTC	CASRPNSGGLGEQYF
TRBV7-9	.	TRBD1	TRBJ1-6	TGTGCCAGCAGCTTAAACAGGGGGAATTCACCCCTCCACTTT	CASSLNRGNSPLHF
TRBV10-1	.	.	TRBJ2-2	TGCGCCAGCAAAGGGACGGCGAACACCGGGGAGCTGTTTTTT	CASKGTANTGELFF